The entry that follows covers one T cell receptor (beta chain) sequence. Its target is unknown. The assay was immunoSEQ multiplex PCR, and TCRdb's table has in-frame clones only and misses some. The sample yields 25,000 to 35,000 clones, 60% to 75% seen once. Germline CDR1 is SQVTM and CDR2 is ANQGSEA. Trimming removed 3 bases at V and 7 bases at J, with 21 bases between. There are 15 residues in the CDR3. The data stem from a study of PD-1 blockade in classical Hodgkin lymphoma. All patients relapsed after autologous stem cell transplantation, and brentuximab vedotin exposure varied. Study-wide results and caveats: Healthy donors reportedly exceeded newly diagnosed patients in baseline TCR diversity. Among the patients, those starting nivolumab under 1 year after ASCT were excluded.

J is TRBJ2-5 and V is TRBV29-1; the D call may be TRBD1 or TRBD2 (5 bases each). Sample: peripheral blood mononuclear cells (PBMCs), taken before the second cycle of nivolumab. The clonotype was recovered from a human donor with classical Hodgkin lymphoma. CDR3 sequence: CSVDGTGWDLGTQYF. The CDR3 coding sequence is TGCAGCGTTGATGGGACGGGATGGGATCTAGGGACCCAGTACTTC.